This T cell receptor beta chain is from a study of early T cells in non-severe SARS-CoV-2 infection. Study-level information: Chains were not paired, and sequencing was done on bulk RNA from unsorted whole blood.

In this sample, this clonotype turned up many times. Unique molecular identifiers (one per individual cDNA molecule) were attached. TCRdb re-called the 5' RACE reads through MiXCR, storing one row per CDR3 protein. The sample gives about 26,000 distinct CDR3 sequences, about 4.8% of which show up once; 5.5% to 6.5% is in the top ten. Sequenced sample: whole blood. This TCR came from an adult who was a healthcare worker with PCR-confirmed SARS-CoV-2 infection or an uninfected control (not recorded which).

The CDR3 DNA reads as TGCAGTGCTAGAGTAATAATGACCGCCGCTGATGAGCAGTTCTTC. Protein product: CSARVIMTAADEQFF. The J gene is TRBJ2-1, the V gene TRBV20-1; D is unclear. Trimming stripped 1 base from V and 8 bases from J, with 18 bases between. This CDR3 spans 15 amino acids. Germline CDR1 reads DFQATT; CDR2 reads SNEGSKA (reference sequence).